The 18 T cell receptor beta chains reported below all come from one sample, sequenced in a study of CD8 T cells in Susac syndrome (dated by TCRdb to the late 2010s). The library came from the immunoSEQ multiplex PCR assay. RNA was extracted using the RNeasy kit, and about 0.45 to 1 ug of the RNA was reverse transcribed with random hexamers. TCRdb applied fastp at Q25 and MiXCR to the public reads, then kept only in-frame beta chains. Each record represents a unique CDR3 protein, reported with the most common genes and DNA among its rows. For this sample there are 100,000 or so distinct CDR3 sequences; roughly 94% appear just once. Together, the top ten hold about 0.3% of the sample. Sample: CD4+ T cells from PBMCs. These receptors were obtained from a human donor with Susac syndrome.

V gene TRBV7-9 combines with J gene TRBJ2-5; tentative D call: TRBD1 (6 bases). CDR3 size: 15 residues. Germline V gene lookup returns CDR1 SEHNR and CDR2 FQNEAQ (reference sequence). Trimming shortened V by 5 bases and J by 5 bases, and 18 bases separated the two germline ends. The CDR3 DNA follows: TGTGCCAGCAGCCCCGCGCAGGGGTCGCGGGAGACCCAGTACTTC. Protein sequence: CASSPAQGSRETQYF.

V is TRBV24-1 and J is TRBJ2-3; D is possibly TRBD1 (6 bases). The V end was cut by 0 bases, the J end by 3 bases, with 12 bases between. There are 16 residues in the CDR3. Per germline, CDR1 KGHDR and CDR2 SFDVKD. CDR3 region: CATSDLTRGRTDTQYF. DNA of the CDR3: TGTGCCACCAGTGATTTGACCAGGGGAAGGACAGATACGCAGTATTTT.

The chain couples TRBV5-4 to TRBJ2-3; 15 bases are a match to TRBD2. Losses at the gene ends were 3 bases for V and 2 bases for J; bases not matched to a gene: 7. Per the germline V gene, CDR1 is SGHNT and CDR2 is YYREEE (reference sequence). The CDR3 is 18 residues long. CDR3 region: CASSSGTSGGFLTDTQYF. CDR3 DNA: TGTGCCAGCAGCTCCGGGACTAGCGGGGGGTTCCTCACAGATACGCAGTATTTT.

The V call is TRBV30, the J call TRBJ2-5; tentatively, D is TRBD2 (5 bases). V was trimmed by 5 bases and J by 5 bases, leaving 18 bases between them. Germline lookup yields CDR1 GTSNPN and CDR2 SVGIG (reference sequence). There are 14 residues in the CDR3. The CDR3 protein is CAWGNPAEGETQYF. The CDR3 bases are TGTGCCTGGGGCAACCCAGCGGAAGGGGAGACCCAGTACTTC.

The chain is built from TRBV7-6 and TRBJ2-5; no clear D gene. Trimming stripped 6 bases from V and 2 bases from J, with 4 bases between. The CDR3 covers 11 residues. CDR1 is SGHVS and CDR2 is FNYEAQ in the germline V gene. The CDR3 loop reads CASSKQETQYF. The CDR3 region has the DNA TGTGCCAGCAGTAAACAAGAGACCCAGTACTTC.

The chain recombines TRBV30 with TRBJ2-3; D is undetermined. The ends were cut back, 2 bases at V and 1 base at J, with 4 bases in the middle. From germline, CDR1 is GTSNPN and CDR2 SVGIG (reference sequence). The CDR3 covers 12 residues. The CDR3 sequence: CAWSRGTDTQYF. DNA for the CDR3: TGTGCCTGGAGTCGCGGCACAGATACGCAGTATTTT.

The chain employs TRBV30 and TRBJ1-4; TRBD1 agrees at 8 bases. V lost 1 base and J lost 6; bases outside the gene matches: 4. The CDR3 spans 14 residues. The germline CDR1 and CDR2 sequences are GTSNPN and SVGIG (reference sequence). CDR3: CAWSATGEYEKLFF. The CDR3 DNA follows: TGTGCCTGGAGTGCGACAGGGGAATATGAAAAACTGTTTTTT.

The chain recombines TRBV30 with TRBJ1-6; D is ambiguous. Trimming took off 6 bases at V and 7 bases at J, with 25 bases between the two ends. The CDR3 has 17 residues. CDR1 and CDR2 (germline): GTSNPN, SVGIG (reference sequence). The CDR3 reads CACRSRATKIPNSPLHF. The CDR3 DNA follows: TGTGCCTGCAGAAGCCGGGCCACCAAAATCCCCAATTCACCCCTCCACTTT.

The chain is built from TRBV19 and TRBJ2-5; D possibly uses TRBD1 or TRBD2 (7 bases each). V shed 9 bases and J shed 5 bases, with 19 bases lying between them. Germline V lookup: CDR1 LNHDA, CDR2 SQIVND (reference sequence). This CDR3 spans 14 amino acids. This CDR3 reads CASLRSGGDETQYF. CDR3 bases: TGTGCCAGCCTACGGTCAGGGGGGGATGAGACCCAGTACTTC.

The chain carries TRBV20-1 and TRBJ1-2; weak D call: TRBD1 (6 bases). The CDR3 has 13 residues. V lost 5 bases and J 4 bases, leaving 14 bases between the germline ends. Germline CDR1 and CDR2: DFQATT and SNEGSKA (reference sequence). This chain's CDR3 is CSAVDRTRYGYTF. For the CDR3, the DNA is TGCAGTGCTGTCGACAGGACCCGCTATGGCTACACCTTC.

This clonotype was found once. The chain uses TRBV2 and TRBJ1-1; no firm D call. V dropped 6 bases and J dropped 4 bases, with 15 bases sitting between them. CDR1 is SNHLY, CDR2 FYNNEI, per germline. The CDR3 extends over 14 amino acids. CDR3: CASRAETQSTEAFF. In nucleotides, the CDR3 is TGTGCCAGCAGGGCAGAGACACAAAGCACTGAAGCTTTCTTT.

The chain is built from TRBV3-1 and TRBJ1-2, with TRBD1 as a possible D gene (6 bases). V was shortened by 0 bases and J by 4 bases, with 24 bases between the two germline ends. The CDR3 loop spans 19 amino acids. CDR1 is LGHDT and CDR2 is YNNKEL in the germline V gene (reference sequence). The CDR3, as DNA: TGTGCCAGCAGCCAAGATTTGTCGGGGGGCTGCACCTGTTTCTATGGCTACACCTTC. Its protein product is CASSQDLSGGCTCFYGYTF.

The chain joins TRBV12-3 or TRBV12-4 to TRBJ2-7; the match to TRBD1 covers 8 bases. The junction had 4 bases not matched to a gene; V was cut back by 0 bases and J by 6 bases. There are 14 residues in the CDR3. This CDR3 is CASSLAWTGSEQYF. The CDR3 DNA sequence: TGTGCCAGCAGTTTAGCGTGGACAGGGTCCGAGCAGTACTTC.

This chain links TRBV27 with TRBJ2-7, with TRBD1 matching over 8 bases. The CDR3 runs to 13 residues. The V gene end was trimmed by 2 bases and the J gene end by 6 bases; junction bases not matched to a gene: 3. CDR1 is MNHEY and CDR2 is SMNVEV in the germline V gene (reference sequence). CDR3 in amino acids: CASSLIQGGEQYF. As DNA, the CDR3 is TGTGCCAGCAGTTTAATACAGGGGGGCGAGCAGTACTTC.

CDR3: CSALWENTEAFF. The DNA of the CDR3 is TGCAGTGCTTTGTGGGAGAACACTGAAGCTTTCTTT. This rearrangement joins TRBV20-1 to TRBJ1-1; D call uncertain. V shed 5 bases and J shed 1 base, with 8 bases lying between them. The CDR3 consists of 12 residues. Germline CDR1 is DFQATT and CDR2 is SNEGSKA (reference sequence).

The CDR3 DNA follows: TGCAGCGTTGAGGGGACAGGGGCCTACGAGCAGTACTTC. Residues: CSVEGTGAYEQYF. The chain carries TRBV29-1 and TRBJ2-7, with TRBD1 matching 10 bases. The CDR3 extends over 13 amino acids. The ends lost 3 bases at V and 2 bases at J; junction bases unmatched: 1. In germline, CDR1 is SQVTM, CDR2 ANQGSEA.

This clonotype was counted once. The chain joins TRBV7-6 to TRBJ2-7; 12 bases match TRBD2. Germline V lookup: CDR1 SGHVS, CDR2 FNYEAQ. V lost 1 base and J lost 3; bases outside the gene matches: 1. This CDR3 region has 15 residues. This CDR3 reads CASSLETSGGYEQYF. The CDR3 DNA sequence: TGTGCCAGCAGCTTAGAGACTAGCGGGGGCTACGAGCAGTACTTC.

The chain uses TRBV7-8 and TRBJ2-4; D remains ambiguous. This CDR3 region has 14 residues. Germline V gene data show CDR1 as SGHVS and CDR2 as FQNEAQ. Trimming stripped 0 bases from V and 1 base from J, with 4 bases between. In DNA form, the CDR3 reads TGTGCCAGCAGCTTAGCAGGGGCCAAAAACATTCAGTACTTC. It specifies CASSLAGAKNIQYF.